Sequencing of this T cell receptor (beta chain) was carried out in a study of cytomegalovirus exposure and HLA in healthy donors. Overall study results and limits: TCR beta sequences reportedly predicted most subjects' HLA-A and HLA-B alleles accurately.

This cohort consisted of healthy bone marrow donors. Donors had nominal health at sampling but likely had unrecorded immune exposures. Notes on this clone: Its antigen is undetermined.

PCR involved 60 Vbeta and 13 Jbeta primers. Sequencing used immunoSEQ multiplex PCR; TCRdb keeps in-frame clones, though not all of them. This sample has 110,000 to 150,000 clones, with around 80% found just once. Sample: PBMCs. This TCR came from a middle-aged woman in good health and CMV-seropositive.

CDR3 DNA sequence: TGTGCCAGCAGCTTAGTGGCTAGCGGGAGGGTAGGGGAGCAGTTCTTC. Protein product: CASSLVASGRVGEQFF. The rearrangement links TRBV7-7 to TRBJ2-1; 12 bases match TRBD2. Germline V gene lookup returns CDR1 SSHAT and CDR2 FNYEAQ (reference sequence). V dropped 1 base and J dropped 10; count of bases not matched to a gene: 8. The CDR3 length is 16 residues.